This TCR beta chain was documented in a study of neoadjuvant nivolumab and ipilimumab in lung cancer. Using immunoSEQ multiplex PCR, the repertoire was profiled, and TCRdb retains in-frame clones only, with some absent. The data show roughly 13,000 clones, with approximately 94% seen just once and 2% to 3% held by the top ten. V lost 10 bases, J lost 5 bases, and 18 bases lay in between. CDR1 is SGHVS and CDR2 is FQNEAQ in the germline V gene. The CDR3 is 14 residues long. The sequencing used peripheral blood, collected after neoadjuvant nivolumab, alone or with ipilimumab, at or shortly before surgery. This receptor was identified in an adult with non-small cell lung cancer. J is TRBJ2-1 and V is TRBV7-8; D may be TRBD2 (5 bases). In DNA, the CDR3 is TGTGCCACCGTACAGCTACGGGGAAACAATGAGCAGTTCTTC. Translation: CATVQLRGNNEQFF.